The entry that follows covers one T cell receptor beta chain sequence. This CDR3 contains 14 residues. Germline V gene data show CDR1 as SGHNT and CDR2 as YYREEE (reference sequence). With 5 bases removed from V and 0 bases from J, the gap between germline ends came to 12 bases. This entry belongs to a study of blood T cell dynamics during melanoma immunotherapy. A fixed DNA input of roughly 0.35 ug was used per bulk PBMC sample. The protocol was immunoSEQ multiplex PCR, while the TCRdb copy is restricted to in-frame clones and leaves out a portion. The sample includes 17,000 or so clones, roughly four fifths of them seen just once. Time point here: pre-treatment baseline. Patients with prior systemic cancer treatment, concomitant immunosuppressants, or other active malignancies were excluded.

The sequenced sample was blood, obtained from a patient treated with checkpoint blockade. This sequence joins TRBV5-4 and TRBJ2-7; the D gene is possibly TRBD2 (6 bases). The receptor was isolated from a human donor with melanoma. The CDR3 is CASRRAGSSYEQYF. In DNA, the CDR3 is TGTGCCAGCAGAAGGGCGGGGAGCTCCTACGAGCAGTACTTC.